This passage covers 14 T cell receptor beta chains from one sample sequenced in a study of CD8+ T cells in alopecia areata. Documented treatment: oral pan-JAK inhibitor, 5-10 mg twice daily. Once RNA had been extracted, it was reverse transcribed into cDNA to act as the sequencing template. The repertoire was sequenced with immunoSEQ multiplex PCR; TCRdb's copy has only in-frame clones and lacks some. The table has over 250,000 clones, roughly 60% seen once; the top ten hold around 0.92%. The input for sequencing was CD4+ T cells sorted from blood, taken at approximately week 51, from a patient treated with tofacitinib. The receptors originated from a human donor with alopecia areata.

The V and J genes are TRBV5-4 and TRBJ2-5; D unclear. V lost 1 base, J lost 2 bases, and 12 bases lay in between. Germline assignment: CDR1 SGHNT and CDR2 YYREEE (reference sequence). This CDR3 has 15 amino acids. The CDR3 DNA reads as TGTGCCAGCAGCTTGCGGACCGCAGCTCAAGAGACCCAGTACTTC. It is translated as CASSLRTAAQETQYF.

A single count supports this clone. The chain links TRBV5-1 to TRBJ2-3; D gene uncertain. Trimming stripped 4 bases from V and 0 bases from J, with 12 bases between. Per germline, CDR1 SGHRS and CDR2 YFSETQ. CDR3 length: 15 residues. CDR3 DNA sequence: TGCGCCAGCAGCCTGACGCCTTCTAGCACAGATACGCAGTATTTT. Its protein is CASSLTPSSTDTQYF.

The V and J genes are TRBV2 and TRBJ1-6; tentatively, D is TRBD1 (5 bases). The germline V gene encodes CDR1 SNHLY and CDR2 FYNNEI. Trimming took off 9 bases at V and 8 bases at J, with 17 bases between the two ends. CDR3 length equals 14 residues. CDR3 loop: CASTNLDTYSPLHF. As DNA, the CDR3 is TGTGCCAGTACCAACTTGGACACCTATTCACCCCTCCACTTT.

J is TRBJ1-2 and V is TRBV7-3, with no clear D. CDR3 length equals 13 residues. Germline loops: CDR1 SGHTA, CDR2 FQGTGA. Between the trimmed V and J ends, which lost 2 bases and 4 bases, there was a span of 8 bases. Here the CDR3 DNA reads TGTGCCAGCAGCTTATTGGACGGCTATGGCTACACCTTC. Its translation is CASSLLDGYGYTF.

The chain employs TRBV29-1 and TRBJ2-5; TRBD2 matches 9 bases. V lost 2 bases to trimming and J lost 9 bases; unmatched junction nucleotides: 4. The CDR3 is 12 residues long. CDR1 is SQVTM, CDR2 ANQGSEA, per germline. CDR3 in DNA: TGCAGCGTTGAACTAGCGGGGTCCTCCCAGTACTTC. Its translation is CSVELAGSSQYF.

The V call is TRBV30, the J call TRBJ1-1; 10 bases align to TRBD1. Unmatched junction bases numbered 9, after V lost 2 bases and J lost 6 bases. The length of the CDR3 is 15 residues. Germline V gene data show CDR1 as GTSNPN and CDR2 as SVGIG (reference sequence). The CDR3 sequence: CAWSSPGTGVSEAFF. CDR3 in DNA: TGTGCCTGGAGTTCTCCAGGGACAGGGGTCTCTGAAGCTTTCTTT.

The chain is built from TRBV6-5 and TRBJ2-7, with TRBD1 matching 7 bases. The CDR3 runs to 13 residues. Trimming took 2 bases from V and 7 from J; bases not matched to a gene: 5. Germline V CDR1 and CDR2: MNHEY, SVGAGI. The DNA for the CDR3 is TGTGCCAGCAGTTACCCAAACAGGGGAGAGCAGTACTTC. Translating it yields CASSYPNRGEQYF.

The CDR3 coding sequence is TGTGCCTGGGACAGGGATAGCAATCAGCCCCAGCATTTT. Encoded protein: CAWDRDSNQPQHF. The chain combines TRBV30 with TRBJ1-5, with TRBD1 matching over 7 bases. The CDR3 totals 13 residues. J gave up 0 bases and V 5 bases, and 1 base lay outside the gene matches. Looked up from germline, CDR1 is GTSNPN and CDR2 is SVGIG (reference sequence).

This chain connects TRBV5-1 to TRBJ2-7, with D perhaps TRBD1 (6 bases). Germline V gene data show CDR1 as SGHRS and CDR2 as YFSETQ. The CDR3 runs to 14 residues. V was clipped by 5 bases and J by 2 bases, with 14 bases between them. The CDR3 coding sequence is TGCGCCAGCAGTTTGACAGGCGTAACCTACGAGCAGTACTTC. Its protein is CASSLTGVTYEQYF.

This clone appeared a few times. The gene calls are TRBV9 and TRBJ2-7, with no clear D. Germline V gives CDR1 SGDLS, CDR2 YYNGEE. CDR3 length: 14 residues. Trimming took off 0 bases at V and 7 bases at J, with 14 bases between the two ends. For the CDR3, the DNA is TGTGCCAGCAGCGTAGTAGGCGGATTTGGGGAGCAGTACTTC. This encodes CASSVVGGFGEQYF.

The chain has TRBV9 and TRBJ2-5; 15 bases are shared with TRBD2. Germline values: CDR1 SGDLS, CDR2 YYNGEE. CDR3 length: 18 residues. V shed 0 bases, J shed 1 base, and the junction held 4 bases outside the gene matches. The CDR3 DNA reads TGTGCCAGCAGCGTAGGGACTAGCGGGGGGGCCTTCCAAGAGACCCAGTACTTC. This translates into CASSVGTSGGAFQETQYF.

The genes are TRBV7-2 and TRBJ1-1, with D hard to call. There are 13 residues in the CDR3. CDR1 SGHTA and CDR2 FQGNSA come from the germline V gene. Trimming removed 1 base from V and 7 bases from J, with 10 bases in between. The CDR3 DNA reads as TGTGCCAGCAGCTTAGAACAGAGGATTGAAGCTTTCTTT. Amino acid sequence: CASSLEQRIEAFF.

The rearrangement uses TRBV7-2 and TRBJ2-3, with 7 bases identical to TRBD1. CDR1 is SGHTA and CDR2 is FQGNSA in the germline V gene. The CDR3 is 13 residues long. V dropped 3 bases and J dropped 5; count of bases not matched to a gene: 2. The CDR3 bases are TGTGCCAGCAGCTTCTACAGGGGAGATACGCAGTATTTT. This sequence encodes CASSFYRGDTQYF.

The DNA of the CDR3 is TGTGCCAGCAGTTACGTCGGCAACGATTCACCCCTCCACTTT. This codes for CASSYVGNDSPLHF. V gene TRBV6-5 combines with J gene TRBJ1-6; no definite D call. V dropped 2 bases and J dropped 8 bases, with 10 bases sitting between them. CDR1 is MNHEY and CDR2 is SVGAGI in the germline V gene. The CDR3 contains 14 residues.